The 22 T cell receptor beta chains given below trace back to one sample, sequenced in a study of blood T cells in healthy people across ages (dated by TCRdb to between 2014 and 2017). The protocol used for the library was 5' RACE. Sequencing was performed on an Illumina HiSeq 2500. A second roughly 6 to 12 cycle PCR used a sample-barcoded 5' primer and a J-beta primer mix. TCRdb trimmed public reads at Q25 via fastp, called clones via MiXCR and kept in-frame beta chains. Duplicate CDR3 protein sequences are folded into a single record with the most common DNA and genes. The sample data list fewer than 1,000,000 distinct CDR3 sequences, and roughly 44% of these were observed just once. Approximately 20% of the sample lies in the top ten. The sample consisted of blood. The receptors here all came from a man aged 55-75 years in good health.

The V and J genes are TRBV4-3 and TRBJ1-6; D is perhaps TRBD1 (5 bases). There are 17 residues in the CDR3. Germline V CDR1 and CDR2: LGHNA, YSLEER. Trimming stripped 0 bases from V and 2 bases from J, with 11 bases between. The CDR3 protein is CASSQEPGDPYNSPLHF. The DNA for the CDR3 is TGCGCCAGCAGCCAAGAACCGGGGGACCCCTATAATTCACCCCTCCACTTT.

The table lists this clonotype with a few counts. This rearrangement joins TRBV20-1 to TRBJ2-1; 13 bases align to TRBD2. Per germline, CDR1 DFQATT and CDR2 SNEGSKA (reference sequence). The trim removed 4 bases at V and 4 bases at J, leaving 7 bases unmatched. The CDR3 is made up of 16 amino acids. CDR3 residues: CSATRLAGGVYNEQFF. The CDR3 DNA follows: TGCAGTGCTACCCGACTAGCGGGGGGCGTTTACAATGAGCAGTTCTTC.

Only a few counts were recorded for this clonotype. The gene calls are TRBV2 and TRBJ1-1; D remains unclear. The germline V gene has CDR1 SNHLY and CDR2 FYNNEI. V was cut by 1 base and J by 1 base, with 19 bases left in between. The CDR3 contains 18 residues. The CDR3: CASSEGRRAGEENTEAFF. The CDR3 DNA reads TGTGCCAGCAGTGAAGGGAGGAGGGCGGGAGAAGAGAACACTGAAGCTTTCTTT.

The V gene is TRBV5-6, the J gene TRBJ2-6, with TRBD1 matching 11 bases. CDR1 is SGHDT and CDR2 is YYEEEE in the germline V gene. The V and J ends lost 4 bases and 4 bases, in that order; junction bases with no gene match: 10. The CDR3 runs to 18 residues. CDR3 amino acids: CASSGRDRGWIGANVLTF. Here the CDR3 DNA reads TGTGCCAGCAGCGGCCGGGACAGGGGGTGGATCGGGGCCAACGTCCTGACTTTC.

This clonotype was detected ten times or more. V gene TRBV29-1 combines with J gene TRBJ2-7; tentatively, D is TRBD1 or TRBD2 (5 bases each). CDR1 and CDR2 from the germline V gene are SQVTM and ANQGSEA. The CDR3 runs to 13 residues. V lost 5 bases and J lost 6, with 17 bases in between. As DNA, the CDR3 is TGCAGCGTTAAGGCTCCGGGGCGCCCCGAGCAGTACTTC. Translating it yields CSVKAPGRPEQYF.

This sequence joins TRBV20-1 and TRBJ1-2; D is unclear. V was cut by 1 base and J by 3 bases, with 6 bases left in between. This CDR3 region has 12 residues. CDR1 and CDR2 (germline): DFQATT, SNEGSKA (reference sequence). The CDR3 here is CSARGNDYGYTF. DNA for the CDR3: TGCAGTGCTAGAGGGAACGACTATGGCTACACCTTC.

The CDR3 here is CASGKATQYF. For the CDR3, the DNA is TGTGCCAGTGGAAAAGCTACGCAGTATTTT. The chain carries TRBV27 and TRBJ2-3; D gene uncertain. The germline V gene encodes CDR1 MNHEY and CDR2 SMNVEV (reference sequence). The CDR3 is made up of 10 amino acids. V dropped 9 bases and J dropped 8 bases, with 9 bases sitting between them.

This clonotype was seen a handful of times. J is TRBJ2-1 and V is TRBV12-3 or TRBV12-4; possibly TRBD2 for D (6 bases). There are 15 residues in the CDR3. The V end lost 6 bases, the J end lost 10 bases, and 22 bases lay between the germline ends. The CDR3, as DNA: TGTGCCAGCAGCACGTCCGGGACTCCCTTTAACGAGCAGTTCTTC. Amino acid sequence: CASSTSGTPFNEQFF.

The genes are TRBV5-6 and TRBJ2-7; 9 nucleotides agree with TRBD2. The V gene end was trimmed by 2 bases and the J gene end by 7 bases; junction bases not matched to a gene: 10. The CDR3 loop spans 15 amino acids. Germline values: CDR1 SGHDT, CDR2 YYEEEE. The CDR3 sequence is CASSFGTSSYNEQYF. CDR3 nucleotide sequence: TGTGCCAGCAGCTTCGGGACTAGCTCCTACAATGAGCAGTACTTC.

This chain connects TRBV4-1 to TRBJ1-2; TRBD1 matches at 7 bases. V lost 4 bases, J lost 4 bases, and 9 bases stayed unmatched. This CDR3 region has 15 residues. CDR1 and CDR2 from the germline V gene are MGHRA and YSYEKL. This CDR3 is CASSLETGSIYGYTF. DNA of the CDR3: TGCGCCAGCAGCCTGGAGACAGGGAGTATCTATGGCTACACCTTC.

The rearrangement links TRBV5-1 to TRBJ2-3; D possibly uses TRBD1 or TRBD2 (5 bases each). Trimming shortened V by 8 bases and J by 0 bases, and 13 bases separated the two germline ends. The CDR3 is 14 amino acids. Germline CDR1 is SGHRS and CDR2 is YFSETQ. CDR3 loop: CASTLGVSTDTQYF. In DNA, the CDR3 is TGCGCCAGTACCCTGGGGGTCAGCACAGATACGCAGTATTTT.

In this sample, this clonotype turned up a few times. The chain couples TRBV29-1 to TRBJ2-7, with D hard to call. The CDR3 covers 12 residues. V lost 5 bases and J lost 1, with 9 bases in between. CDR1 is SQVTM, CDR2 ANQGSEA, per germline. The CDR3 spells CSVMGISYEQYF. DNA for the CDR3: TGCAGCGTTATGGGAATATCCTACGAGCAGTACTTC.

The V gene is TRBV7-2, the J gene TRBJ1-2, with no clear D. The CDR3 covers 16 residues. Looked up from germline, CDR1 is SGHTA and CDR2 is FQGNSA. V lost 5 bases to trimming and J lost 5 bases, with 21 bases between them. The DNA for the CDR3 is TGTGCCAGCAGCCGTGATAGGGCAGCCTACCTATATGGCTACACCTTC. Amino acids: CASSRDRAAYLYGYTF. The variable domain in full, completed from reference TRBV7-2 and TRBJ1-2, reads GAGVSQSPSNKVTEKGKDVELRCDPISGHTALYWYRQSLGQGLEFLIYFQGNSAPDKSGLPSDRFSAERTGGSVSTLTIQRTQQEDSAVYLCASSRDRAAYLYGYTFGSGTRLTVV.

This clonotype came up a few times. The rearrangement links TRBV6-2 or TRBV6-3 to TRBJ2-1, with D unclear. Between the trimmed V and J ends, which lost 8 bases and 6 bases, there was a span of 8 bases. Germline lookup yields CDR1 MNHEY and CDR2 SVGEGT. The CDR3 loop spans 11 amino acids. CDR3 sequence: CASLKGNEQFF. In DNA, the CDR3 is TGTGCCAGCCTAAAGGGCAATGAGCAGTTCTTC.

The gene calls are TRBV20-1 and TRBJ1-2; D may be TRBD1 (5 bases). The germline CDR1 and CDR2 sequences are DFQATT and SNEGSKA (reference sequence). The CDR3 consists of 14 residues. V was pared by 0 bases and J by 4 bases, with 12 bases between. The CDR3 region has the DNA TGCAGTGCTAGAGATACGACAGACTTCTATGGCTACACCTTC. Its protein is CSARDTTDFYGYTF.

The J gene is TRBJ2-5, the V gene TRBV14; no definite D call. Germline assignment: CDR1 SGHDN and CDR2 FVKESK. This CDR3 is built from 15 residues. Deletions cut 3 bases from V and 5 bases from J, with 16 bases between. CDR3 sequence reads: CASSQRTVQAETQYF. The CDR3 bases are TGTGCCAGCAGCCAGCGTACAGTGCAGGCGGAGACCCAGTACTTC.

This clonotype was observed many times. This rearrangement joins TRBV12-3 or TRBV12-4 to TRBJ1-2, with D unresolved. The V end was cut by 3 bases, the J end by 7 bases, with 6 bases between. The CDR3 covers 11 residues. The CDR3 nucleotides are TGTGCCAGCAGTTTGGGTAGTGGCTACACCTTC. Its translation: CASSLGSGYTF.

The chain employs TRBV6-2 or TRBV6-3 and TRBJ1-1; TRBD1 matches 9 bases. There are 14 residues in the CDR3. V lost 6 bases to trimming and J lost 8 bases; unmatched junction nucleotides: 10. Germline V CDR1 and CDR2: MNHEY, SVGEGT. CDR3 region: CASSPRDRAWEAFF. The CDR3, as DNA: TGTGCCAGCAGCCCGCGGGACAGGGCATGGGAAGCTTTCTTT.

The chain carries TRBV21-1 and TRBJ2-5; the table's D gene call, TRBD1, was not cross checked with the DNA. TRBV21-1 represents a pseudogene. The CDR3 extends over 20 amino acids. This chain's CDR3 is CASSKEEKKGDTGTQETQYF. The CDR3 DNA is TGTGCCAGCAGCAAAGAGGAGAAAAAGGGGGACACAGGAACTCAAGAGACCCAGTACTTC.

V is TRBV10-3 and J is TRBJ1-1, with a possible D match to TRBD1 (6 bases). V was clipped by 6 bases and J by 2 bases, with 10 bases between them. CDR1 is ENHRY and CDR2 is SYGVKD in the germline V gene. The CDR3 extends over 13 amino acids. The CDR3 DNA is TGTGCCATCAGCAGACAGGACAACACTGAAGCTTTCTTT. Translating it yields CAISRQDNTEAFF.

The genes are TRBV29-1 and TRBJ2-5; 7 bases agree with TRBD1. The J segment lost 2 bases and the V segment lost 6 bases, leaving 3 bases of the junction unmatched. Germline CDR1 SQVTM, CDR2 ANQGSEA. This CDR3 is 12 amino acids long. CDR3 DNA: TGCAGCGTACTGGGACAGCAAGAGACCCAGTACTTC. As protein: CSVLGQQETQYF.

The chain is built from TRBV29-1 and TRBJ1-1; 9 nucleotides match TRBD1. The germline V gene encodes CDR1 SQVTM and CDR2 ANQGSEA. This CDR3 has 13 amino acids. After removal of 7 bases from V and 7 bases from J, the junction contained 10 bases not matched to a gene. CDR3 sequence (DNA): TGCAGCGGACACAGGGGGCGCGGGGTTGAAGCTTTCTTT. Translating it yields CSGHRGRGVEAFF.